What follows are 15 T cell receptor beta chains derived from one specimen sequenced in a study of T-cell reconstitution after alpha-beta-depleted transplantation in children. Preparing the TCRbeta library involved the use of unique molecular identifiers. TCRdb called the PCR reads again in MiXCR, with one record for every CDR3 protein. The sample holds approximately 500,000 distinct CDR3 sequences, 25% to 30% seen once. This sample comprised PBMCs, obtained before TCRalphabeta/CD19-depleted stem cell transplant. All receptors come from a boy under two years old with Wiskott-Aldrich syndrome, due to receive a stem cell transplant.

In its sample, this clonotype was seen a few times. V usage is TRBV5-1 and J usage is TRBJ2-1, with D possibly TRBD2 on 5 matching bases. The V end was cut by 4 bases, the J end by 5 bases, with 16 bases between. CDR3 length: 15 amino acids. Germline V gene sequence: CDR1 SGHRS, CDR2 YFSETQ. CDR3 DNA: TGCGCCAGCAGCAGGACTGCCTGGTCTCACAATGAGCAGTTCTTC. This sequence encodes CASSRTAWSHNEQFF. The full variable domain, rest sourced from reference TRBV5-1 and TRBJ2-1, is KAGVTQTPRYLIKTRGQQVTLSCSPISGHRSVSWYQQTPGQGLQFLFEYFSETQRNKGNFPGRFSGRQFSNSRSEMNVSTLELGDSALYLCASSRTAWSHNEQFFGPGTRLTVL.

CDR3 DNA sequence: TGTGCCAGCAGCCTCTACCCGGGGCCCTCCTACGAGCAGTACTTC. Translated: CASSLYPGPSYEQYF. This chain uses TRBV11-2 with TRBJ2-7; D may be TRBD1 or TRBD2 (5 bases each). This CDR3 is 15 amino acids long. V lost 5 bases and J 0 bases, leaving 14 bases between the germline ends. CDR1 is SGHAT, CDR2 FQNNGV, per germline.

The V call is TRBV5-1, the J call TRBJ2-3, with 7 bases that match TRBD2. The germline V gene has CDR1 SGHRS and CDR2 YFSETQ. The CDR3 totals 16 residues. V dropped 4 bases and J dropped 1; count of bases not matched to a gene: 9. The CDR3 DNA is TGCGCCAGCAGCCCCCCGGTGGCGGGAGGCACAGATACGCAGTATTTT. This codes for CASSPPVAGGTDTQYF.

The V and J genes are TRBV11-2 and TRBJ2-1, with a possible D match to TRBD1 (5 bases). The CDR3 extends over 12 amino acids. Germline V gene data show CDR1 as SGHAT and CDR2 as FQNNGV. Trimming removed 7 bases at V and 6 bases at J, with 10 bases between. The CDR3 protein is CASTITGNEQFF. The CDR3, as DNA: TGTGCCAGCACCATTACAGGCAATGAGCAGTTCTTC.

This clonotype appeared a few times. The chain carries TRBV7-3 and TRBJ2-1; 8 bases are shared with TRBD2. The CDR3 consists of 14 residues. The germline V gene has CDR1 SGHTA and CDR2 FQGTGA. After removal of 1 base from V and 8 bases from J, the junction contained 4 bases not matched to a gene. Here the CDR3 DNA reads TGTGCCAGCAGCTTAAGGAGCGGGAGTGATGAGCAGTTCTTC. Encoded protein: CASSLRSGSDEQFF. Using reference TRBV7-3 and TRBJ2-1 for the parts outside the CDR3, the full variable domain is GAGVSQTPSNKVTEKGKYVELRCDPISGHTALYWYRQSLGQGPEFLIYFQGTGAADDSGLPNDRFFAVRPEGSVSTLKIQRTERGDSAVYLCASSLRSGSDEQFFGPGTRLTVL.

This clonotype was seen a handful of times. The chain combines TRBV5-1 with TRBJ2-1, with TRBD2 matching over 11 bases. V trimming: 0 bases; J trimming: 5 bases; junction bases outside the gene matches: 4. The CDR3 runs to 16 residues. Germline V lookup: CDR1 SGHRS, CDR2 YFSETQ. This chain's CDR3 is CASSLGPGLADNEQFF. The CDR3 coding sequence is TGCGCCAGCAGCTTGGGTCCGGGACTAGCGGACAATGAGCAGTTCTTC. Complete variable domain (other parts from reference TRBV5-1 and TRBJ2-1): KAGVTQTPRYLIKTRGQQVTLSCSPISGHRSVSWYQQTPGQGLQFLFEYFSETQRNKGNFPGRFSGRQFSNSRSEMNVSTLELGDSALYLCASSLGPGLADNEQFFGPGTRLTVL.

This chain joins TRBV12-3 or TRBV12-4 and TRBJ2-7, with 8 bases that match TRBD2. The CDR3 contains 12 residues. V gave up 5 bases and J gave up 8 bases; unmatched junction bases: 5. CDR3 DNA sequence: TGTGCCAGCAGTCCCGGGGGGGAGAAGCAGTACTTC. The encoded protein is CASSPGGEKQYF.

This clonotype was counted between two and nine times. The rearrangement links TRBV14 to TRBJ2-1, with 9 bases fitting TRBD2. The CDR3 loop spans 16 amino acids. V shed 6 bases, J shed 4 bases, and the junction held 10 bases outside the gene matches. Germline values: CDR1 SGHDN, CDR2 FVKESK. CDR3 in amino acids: CASSRLGGRAYNEQFF. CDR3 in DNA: TGTGCCAGCAGTCGTCTGGGCGGGAGGGCGTACAATGAGCAGTTCTTC.

The CDR3 DNA sequence: TGTGCCAGCAGCGGGGGACTAGGAGCCTACGAGCAGTACTTC. Translating gives CASSGGLGAYEQYF. The chain uses TRBV7-9 and TRBJ2-7; the match to TRBD2 covers 8 bases. Trimming removed 5 bases from V and 2 bases from J; junction bases left unmatched: 5. This CDR3 has 14 residues. The germline V gene has CDR1 SEHNR and CDR2 FQNEAQ (reference sequence).

The CDR3 DNA reads as TGTGCCACCAGTGATATAAAGCTAATCACTAGCGGGGGGGGTACAGATACGCAGTATTTT. Protein product: CATSDIKLITSGGGTDTQYF. V usage is TRBV24-1 and J usage is TRBJ2-3, with 13 bases lining up with TRBD2. With 3 bases clipped from V and 3 bases from J, the junction kept 14 bases outside the gene matches. The CDR3 consists of 20 residues. Germline-derived CDR1 and CDR2 are KGHDR and SFDVKD.

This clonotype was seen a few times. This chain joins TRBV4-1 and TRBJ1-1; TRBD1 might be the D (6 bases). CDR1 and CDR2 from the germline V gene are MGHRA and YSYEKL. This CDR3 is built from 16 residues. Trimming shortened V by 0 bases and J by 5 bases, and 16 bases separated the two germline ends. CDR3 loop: CASSQELGRGGTEAFF. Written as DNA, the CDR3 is TGCGCCAGCAGCCAAGAACTCGGCAGGGGAGGTACTGAAGCTTTCTTT.

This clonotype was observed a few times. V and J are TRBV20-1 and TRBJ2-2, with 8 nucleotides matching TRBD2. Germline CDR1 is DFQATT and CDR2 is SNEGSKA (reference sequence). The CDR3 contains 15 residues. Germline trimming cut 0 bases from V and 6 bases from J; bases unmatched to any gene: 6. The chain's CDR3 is CSARDKGLVSGELFF. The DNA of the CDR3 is TGCAGTGCTAGAGATAAGGGACTAGTGTCCGGGGAGCTGTTTTTT.

CDR3 region: CASSSPGTSGGGSYNEQFF. Written as DNA, the CDR3 is TGTGCCAGCAGCTCGCCCGGGACTAGCGGGGGGGGCTCCTACAATGAGCAGTTCTTC. The chain carries TRBV5-6 and TRBJ2-1; 16 bases align to TRBD2. CDR3 length: 19 amino acids. J gave up 0 bases and V 3 bases, and 6 bases lay outside the gene matches. The germline CDR1 and CDR2 sequences are SGHDT and YYEEEE.

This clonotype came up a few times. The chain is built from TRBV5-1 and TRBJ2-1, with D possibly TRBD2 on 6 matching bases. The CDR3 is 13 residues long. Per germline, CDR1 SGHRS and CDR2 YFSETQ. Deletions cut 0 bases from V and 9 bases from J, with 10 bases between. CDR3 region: CASSLVGGSEQFF. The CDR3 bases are TGCGCCAGCAGCTTGGTGGGGGGAAGTGAGCAGTTCTTC. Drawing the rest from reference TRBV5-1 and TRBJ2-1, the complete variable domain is KAGVTQTPRYLIKTRGQQVTLSCSPISGHRSVSWYQQTPGQGLQFLFEYFSETQRNKGNFPGRFSGRQFSNSRSEMNVSTLELGDSALYLCASSLVGGSEQFFGPGTRLTVL.

The CDR3 coding sequence is TGCGCCAGCAGCGGTCTAGCGGGCGATGAGCAGTTCTTC. Protein sequence: CASSGLAGDEQFF. This chain uses TRBV5-1 with TRBJ2-1; 8 bases line up with TRBD2. The CDR3 runs to 13 residues. Germline-derived CDR1 and CDR2 are SGHRS and YFSETQ. Germline trimming cut 4 bases from V and 8 bases from J; bases unmatched to any gene: 5.